Shown below are 13 T cell receptor beta chains from a single sample sequenced in a study of T cells in Graves' hyperthyroidism and ophthalmopathy. Authors of the study amplified TCR beta CDR3 regions from RNA transcripts. First-round RT-PCR targeting the TCR CDR3 was performed with the HTBI primer set. Each CDR3 protein gets one entry after TCRdb re-called the multiplex PCR reads with MiXCR. The table includes fewer than 400,000 distinct CDR3 sequences, just under 25% detected once. Material for sequencing was blood. The source of these receptors is a man aged 50-60 years with Graves' hyperthyroidism.

The chain employs TRBV6-5 and TRBJ2-1, with 11 nucleotides matching TRBD2. Germline V gene data show CDR1 as MNHEY and CDR2 as SVGAGI. The CDR3 loop spans 15 amino acids. The V gene end was trimmed by 6 bases and the J gene end by 6 bases; junction bases not matched to a gene: 7. CDR3 nucleotide sequence: TGTGCCAGCAGCTTACTAGCGGGAGTGCCCAATGAGCAGTTCTTC. Protein product: CASSLLAGVPNEQFF.

The chain couples TRBV12-3 or TRBV12-4 to TRBJ2-3; the match to TRBD2 covers 10 bases. The V gene end was trimmed by 6 bases and the J gene end by 5 bases; junction bases not matched to a gene: 14. CDR3 length: 17 amino acids. The CDR3 sequence: CASSPPLAGVSGDTQYF. CDR3 nucleotide sequence: TGTGCCAGCAGCCCCCCTCTAGCGGGAGTTTCCGGAGATACGCAGTATTTT.

This clonotype was recorded many times. This chain uses TRBV7-3 with TRBJ2-7, with 8 bases aligning to TRBD2. From germline, CDR1 is SGHTA and CDR2 FQGTGA. The CDR3 is 15 residues long. The junction had 5 bases not matched to a gene; V was cut back by 2 bases and J by 2 bases. CDR3 DNA sequence: TGTGCCAGCAGCTTAGACGGGAGGGGTCCCTACGAGCAGTACTTC. This gives the protein CASSLDGRGPYEQYF.

In regard to this clonotype: Being one base from a much bigger clone, this may be a read error. This chain uses TRBV27 with TRBJ2-1; the D gene is possibly TRBD2 (5 bases). The DNA end lines up better with TRBJ2-7; the J call may be wrong. Germline assignment: CDR1 MNHEY and CDR2 SMNVEV (reference sequence). CDR3 length equals 17 residues. The CDR3 nucleotides read TGTGCCAGCAGCCCTATAGGGATTCGGGAAGGTTACAATGAGCAGTACTTC. Translation gives CASSPIGIREGYNEQYF.

This clonotype was detected a few times. This chain uses TRBV6-1 with TRBJ2-1; TRBD2 matches 13 bases. Germline V gives CDR1 MNHNS, CDR2 SASEGT. The V and J ends lost 1 base and 10 bases, in that order; junction bases with no gene match: 4. The CDR3 is 15 residues long. CDR3 residues: CASSEDTSGRGEQFF. The CDR3 region has the DNA TGTGCCAGCAGTGAAGATACTAGCGGGAGGGGGGAGCAGTTCTTC.

The sample holds a few counts of this clonotype. The chain links TRBV7-9 to TRBJ2-2; maybe TRBD2 (5 bases). Germline V gene data show CDR1 as SEHNR and CDR2 as FQNEAQ (reference sequence). This CDR3 has 15 amino acids. The V end was cut by 5 bases, the J end by 4 bases, with 14 bases between. Here the CDR3 reads CASSISGSVTGELFF. DNA of the CDR3: TGTGCCAGCAGCATAAGCGGATCGGTCACCGGGGAGCTGTTTTTT. The full variable domain, with the rest looked up from reference TRBV7-9 and TRBJ2-2, is DTGVSQNPRHKITKRGQNVTFRCDPISEHNRLYWYRQTLGQGPEFLTYFQNEAQLEKSRLLSDRFSAERPKGSFSTLEIQRTEQGDSAMYLCASSISGSVTGELFFGEGSRLTVL.

At least ten counts were recorded for this clonotype. The chain carries TRBV20-1 and TRBJ2-5; unclear D gene. This CDR3 has 10 amino acids. V was pared by 6 bases and J by 5 bases, with 7 bases between. The germline CDR1 and CDR2 sequences are DFQATT and SNEGSKA (reference sequence). This CDR3 reads CSATSETQYF. The CDR3 coding sequence is TGCAGTGCGACCAGCGAGACCCAGTACTTC.

This clonotype was counted many times. V gene TRBV28 combines with J gene TRBJ2-7, with 8 bases identical to TRBD1. CDR3 length equals 14 residues. Germline V gene data show CDR1 as MDHEN and CDR2 as SYDVKM. The V and J ends lost 8 bases and 3 bases, in that order; junction bases with no gene match: 9. The CDR3 loop is CASFGQGKGYEQYF. CDR3 sequence (DNA): TGTGCCAGCTTCGGACAGGGTAAGGGCTACGAGCAGTACTTC.

V and J are TRBV20-1 and TRBJ2-1, with D possibly matching TRBD1 (5 bases). V was pared by 5 bases and J by 5 bases, with 10 bases between. This CDR3 has 12 residues. Germline CDR1 and CDR2: DFQATT and SNEGSKA (reference sequence). CDR3 bases: TGCAGTGCTCTTCTAGGGGACAATGAGCAGTTCTTC. This encodes CSALLGDNEQFF.

This clonotype was found a few times. The rearrangement links TRBV29-1 to TRBJ2-7, with D hard to call. The germline V gene has CDR1 SQVTM and CDR2 ANQGSEA. This CDR3 contains 11 residues. Trimming cost V 4 bases and J 3 bases, with 7 bases left between them. CDR3 DNA sequence: TGCAGCGTTGCACAGAACTACGAGCAGTACTTC. Translation: CSVAQNYEQYF.

Ten or more counts support this clonotype. V is TRBV13 and J is TRBJ2-7; D unclear. V lost 3 bases and J 0 bases, leaving 12 bases between the germline ends. The length of the CDR3 is 15 residues. Germline loops: CDR1 PRHDT, CDR2 FYEKMQ (reference sequence). CDR3 in DNA: TGTGCCAGCAGCTTCAATGGACCGAGCTCCTACGAGCAGTACTTC. This codes for CASSFNGPSSYEQYF.

This clonotype has ten or more counts. This rearrangement joins TRBV30 to TRBJ1-2, with D unclear. Trimming shortened V by 4 bases and J by 4 bases, and 7 bases separated the two germline ends. The germline V gene has CDR1 GTSNPN and CDR2 SVGIG (reference sequence). The length of the CDR3 is 11 residues. CDR3 bases: TGTGCCTGGAAACTAGCCTATGGCTACACCTTC. It codes for CAWKLAYGYTF.

The chain recombines TRBV19 with TRBJ2-6; TRBD1 is a possible D gene (6 bases). V shed 10 bases and J shed 3 bases, with 13 bases lying between them. CDR3 length: 14 residues. Germline V gene data show CDR1 as LNHDA and CDR2 as SQIVND (reference sequence). The CDR3 is CATSQGNGANVLTF. The CDR3 DNA sequence: TGTGCCACCTCCCAGGGGAATGGGGCCAACGTCCTGACTTTC. The variable domain in full, with the rest retrieved from reference TRBV19 and TRBJ2-6, is DGGITQSPKYLFRKEGQNVTLSCEQNLNHDAMYWYRQDPGQGLRLIYYSQIVNDFQKGDIAEGYSVSREKKESFPLTVTSAQKNPTAFYLCATSQGNGANVLTFGAGSRLTVL.